The 2 T cell receptor beta chains listed next were all sequenced from one sample in a study of cytomegalovirus exposure and HLA in healthy donors. The PCR ran on 60 Vbeta and 13 Jbeta primers. Some clones are missing from TCRdb's copy, which holds only in-frame ones; the method was immunoSEQ multiplex PCR. The table lists 93,000 or so clones, almost 80% of them singletons. Source material: PBMCs. The receptors here all came from a man in his fifties or sixties in good health and CMV-seropositive.

This clone was detected only once. The chain is built from TRBV30 and TRBJ2-7; D is possibly TRBD2 (5 bases). CDR1 is GTSNPN and CDR2 is SVGIG in the germline V gene (reference sequence). Trimming removed 3 bases from V and 3 bases from J, with 12 bases in between. The CDR3 runs to 13 residues. CDR3 protein: CAWSGGLLYEQYF. CDR3 in DNA: TGTGCCTGGAGCGGAGGACTCCTCTACGAGCAGTACTTC.

CDR3 coding DNA: TGTGCCAGCAGGTACCTTACTAGCGGGTCGAACAATGAGCAGTTCTTC. Protein: CASRYLTSGSNNEQFF. The genes are TRBV6-5 and TRBJ2-1, with 9 positions matching TRBD2. V shed 6 bases and J 5 bases; nucleotides not matched to a gene: 11. Germline V gives CDR1 MNHEY, CDR2 SVGAGI. This CDR3 has 16 residues.